Below, 21 T cell receptor beta chains from the same sample are listed, as sequenced in a study of T cells in Graves' hyperthyroidism and ophthalmopathy. There were TCR beta CDR3 regions amplified from RNA transcripts. First-round RT-PCR targeting the TCR CDR3 was performed with the HTBI primer set. One entry per CDR3 protein results from TCRdb running MiXCR on the multiplex PCR reads. The repertoire includes fewer than 500,000 distinct CDR3 sequences, approximately 12% of them detected once, and roughly 20% sits in the top ten. The specimen was blood. The source of these receptors is a man aged 25-45 years with Graves' hyperthyroidism that later progressed to Graves' ophthalmopathy.

A remark on this clonotype: One end of the junction is discordant with germline, which a read error may explain. DNA for the CDR3: TGTGCCTCACCCCCCCCGGGTAGGCGCTCACTCCTCCACTTT. Translated: CASPPPGRRSLLHF. The gene calls are TRBV30 and TRBJ1-6, with D unresolved. CDR1 is GTSNPN, CDR2 SVGIG, per germline (reference sequence). The CDR3 totals 14 residues.

The V call is TRBV30, the J call TRBJ1-6; 9 positions agree with TRBD1. The V and J ends lost 6 bases and 8 bases, in that order; junction bases with no gene match: 8. The CDR3 runs 14 residues. Germline assignment: CDR1 GTSNPN and CDR2 SVGIG (reference sequence). The CDR3 DNA follows: TGTGCCTGCGCCCTCCGGGACAGGGATTCACCCCTCCACTTT. Amino acid sequence: CACALRDRDSPLHF. Together with reference TRBV30 and TRBJ1-6, the CDR3 gives the full variable domain: SQTIHQWPATLVQPVGSPLSLECTVEGTSNPNLYWYRQAAGRGLQLLFYSVGIGQISSEVPQNLSASRPQDRQFILSSKKLLLSDSGFYLCACALRDRDSPLHFGNGTRLTVT.

The genes are TRBV20-1 and TRBJ2-7; perhaps TRBD1 as D (5 bases). CDR1 and CDR2 (germline): DFQATT, SNEGSKA (reference sequence). CDR3 length: 12 residues. The germline V and J ends were trimmed by 2 bases and 7 bases, with 12 bases remaining between them. The DNA of the CDR3 is TGCAGTGCTAGACAGGGCCCAAGTGAGCAGTACTTC. This sequence encodes CSARQGPSEQYF.

The sample holds many counts of this clonotype. V gene TRBV3-1 combines with J gene TRBJ2-7; D uncertain. The germline CDR1 and CDR2 sequences are LGHDT and YNNKEL (reference sequence). The ends were cut back, 0 bases at V and 3 bases at J, with 6 bases in the middle. The CDR3 is 13 residues long. The DNA of the CDR3 is TGTGCCAGCAGCCAAGATGGGGTCTACGAGCAGTACTTC. Translation gives CASSQDGVYEQYF.

In this sample, this clonotype turned up many times. This sequence joins TRBV2 and TRBJ1-1; D unresolved. The V gene's germline CDR1 is SNHLY and CDR2 FYNNEI. The CDR3 runs 15 residues. V was shortened by 7 bases and J by 1 base, with 16 bases between the two germline ends. For the CDR3, the DNA is TGTGCCAGCACCAAACTCGGGCCAGCGAACACTGAAGCTTTCTTT. It encodes CASTKLGPANTEAFF.

This chain uses TRBV18 with TRBJ1-2; tentative D call: TRBD1 (6 bases). Germline V gives CDR1 KGHSH, CDR2 LQKENI. V gave up 3 bases and J gave up 4 bases, with 18 bases separating them. The CDR3 loop spans 16 amino acids. CDR3 sequence reads: CASSPTGGGQVYGYTF. CDR3 DNA sequence: TGTGCCAGCTCACCGACGGGTGGGGGGCAGGTCTATGGCTACACCTTC.

The rearrangement links TRBV24-1 to TRBJ2-2; D is possibly TRBD1 (6 bases). The CDR3 extends over 19 amino acids. Germline-derived CDR1 and CDR2 are KGHDR and SFDVKD. V gave up 3 bases and J gave up 0 bases, with 19 bases separating them. The CDR3 nucleotides read TGTGCCACCAGTGATCGCACGTACTCCGGACAGACGAACACCGGGGAGCTGTTTTTT. Protein sequence: CATSDRTYSGQTNTGELFF.

This clonotype was observed at least ten times. J is TRBJ2-5 and V is TRBV20-1; 10 bases align to TRBD2. Germline V gene data show CDR1 as DFQATT and CDR2 as SNEGSKA (reference sequence). The CDR3 spans 16 residues. The J segment lost 0 bases and the V segment lost 5 bases, leaving 9 bases of the junction unmatched. The CDR3 sequence is CSAGGGLAGDQETQYF. CDR3 DNA: TGCAGTGCTGGGGGGGGTCTAGCGGGGGACCAAGAGACCCAGTACTTC.

Ten or more counts support this clonotype. The genes are TRBV28 and TRBJ2-2; 7 bases align to TRBD1. Germline-derived CDR1 and CDR2 are MDHEN and SYDVKM. The CDR3 runs 16 residues. Trimming took 7 bases from V and 0 from J; bases not matched to a gene: 8. The CDR3, as DNA: TGTGCCAGCATTCCCCTCGGGACAGCGAACACCGGGGAGCTGTTTTTT. As protein: CASIPLGTANTGELFF.

CDR3 nucleotides: TGTGCCAGCAGCTCGGTTTTTCAAGAGACCCAGTACTTC. Translation gives CASSSVFQETQYF. The rearrangement uses TRBV27 and TRBJ2-5; D is undetermined. The V gene lost 6 bases and the J gene lost 2 bases, with 10 bases spanning the gap. Per the germline V gene, CDR1 is MNHEY and CDR2 is SMNVEV (reference sequence). The CDR3 spans 13 residues.

Only one count was recorded for this clonotype. One junction end disagrees with the germline gene, perhaps due to a read error. The genes are TRBV6-2 or TRBV6-3 and TRBJ2-1, with D hard to call. The CDR3 loop spans 14 amino acids. Germline V gives CDR1 MNHEY, CDR2 SVGEGT. CDR3 DNA: TGTGCCAGCAACTCCGAGAGCTCCTACAGTGAGCAGTTCTTC. Amino acid sequence: CASNSESSYSEQFF.

This clonotype came up a few times. The chain combines TRBV10-1 with TRBJ1-6; no clear D gene. CDR1 WNHNN and CDR2 SYGVQD come from the germline V gene (reference sequence). CDR3 length: 14 amino acids. V lost 3 bases and J 9 bases, leaving 12 bases between the germline ends. CDR3: CASSDTRLGSPLHF. The CDR3 DNA follows: TGCGCCAGCAGTGATACTCGCCTAGGTTCACCCCTCCACTTT.

This clonotype was picked up many times. The chain links TRBV6-1 to TRBJ2-1, with 9 positions matching TRBD1. With 1 base clipped from V and 4 bases from J, the junction kept 2 bases outside the gene matches. There are 15 residues in the CDR3. Germline CDR1 is MNHNS and CDR2 is SASEGT. DNA of the CDR3: TGTGCCAGCAGTGAAGGACAGGGGGAATACAATGAGCAGTTCTTC. Protein sequence: CASSEGQGEYNEQFF.

At least ten counts were recorded for this clonotype. The chain carries TRBV7-8 and TRBJ2-1, with TRBD2 identical over 11 bases. Germline V CDR1 and CDR2: SGHVS, FQNEAQ. This CDR3 has 16 residues. With 5 bases clipped from V and 7 bases from J, the junction kept 10 bases outside the gene matches. CDR3 bases: TGTGCCAGCAGCCCCCGGCCGGGACTAGCGGTTAATGAGCAGTTCTTC. Translating gives CASSPRPGLAVNEQFF.

This clonotype was counted many times. The CDR3 loop reads CSARNLRDRELETQYF. The CDR3 DNA reads TGCAGTGCTAGAAACCTCCGGGACAGGGAATTGGAGACCCAGTACTTC. The chain employs TRBV20-1 and TRBJ2-5; TRBD1 matches 9 bases. The CDR3 covers 16 residues. V lost 2 bases, J lost 5 bases, and 12 bases stayed unmatched. Germline lookup yields CDR1 DFQATT and CDR2 SNEGSKA (reference sequence).

The chain has TRBV12-3 or TRBV12-4 and TRBJ2-6; 7 nucleotides line up with TRBD1. V was pared by 6 bases and J by 4 bases, with 9 bases of the junction left unmatched. The CDR3 is 16 amino acids. The CDR3 DNA reads TGTGCCAGCAGACCCCAAACAGGGGTCGGGGCCAACGTCCTGACTTTC. Encoded protein: CASRPQTGVGANVLTF.

This chain joins TRBV3-1 and TRBJ2-7, with TRBD1 matching 7 bases. The ends lost 6 bases at V and 2 bases at J; junction bases unmatched: 10. CDR1 LGHDT and CDR2 YNNKEL come from the germline V gene (reference sequence). CDR3 length: 15 residues. CDR3 DNA sequence: TGTGCCAGCAGTCGAGTCGGACAGGCGGCCTACGAGCAGTACTTC. Amino acids: CASSRVGQAAYEQYF.

In its sample, this clonotype was seen many times. The rearrangement links TRBV7-3 to TRBJ2-7; a possible D gene is TRBD1 (5 bases). The length of the CDR3 is 15 residues. The V end lost 0 bases, the J end lost 6 bases, and 15 bases lay between the germline ends. Per germline, CDR1 SGHTA and CDR2 FQGTGA. CDR3 sequence (DNA): TGTGCCAGCAGCTTAACTACAGGCGGAATGGGCGAGCAGTACTTC. Residues: CASSLTTGGMGEQYF.

Comment on this clonotype: A much more abundant neighbour one base away suggests this may be a read error. The chain is built from TRBV3-1 and TRBJ1-3; D gene uncertain. The CDR3 runs to 15 residues. Germline V gives CDR1 LGHDT, CDR2 YNNKEL (reference sequence). CDR3 in amino acids: CASCQTPRSGNTIYF. For the CDR3, the DNA is TGTGCCAGCTGCCAAACGCCCCGGAGCGGAAACACCATATATTTT.

In this sample, this clonotype turned up a few times. This rearrangement joins TRBV10-3 to TRBJ2-7; no reliable D call. Germline V lookup: CDR1 ENHRY, CDR2 SYGVKD. Trimming shortened V by 3 bases and J by 0 bases, and 12 bases separated the two germline ends. CDR3 length: 15 residues. The CDR3 DNA follows: TGTGCCATCAGTGACGCGACACTTAGCTCCTACGAGCAGTACTTC. Its translation: CAISDATLSSYEQYF.

This clonotype was detected many times. The chain recombines TRBV7-2 with TRBJ1-5; a weak D match, TRBD1 (5 bases). The CDR3 consists of 14 residues. Germline values: CDR1 SGHTA, CDR2 FQGNSA. Trimming removed 6 bases at V and 4 bases at J, with 13 bases between. In nucleotides, the CDR3 is TGTGCCAGCAGTTACGACCCAGGGAATCAGCCCCAGCATTTT. Its translation: CASSYDPGNQPQHF.